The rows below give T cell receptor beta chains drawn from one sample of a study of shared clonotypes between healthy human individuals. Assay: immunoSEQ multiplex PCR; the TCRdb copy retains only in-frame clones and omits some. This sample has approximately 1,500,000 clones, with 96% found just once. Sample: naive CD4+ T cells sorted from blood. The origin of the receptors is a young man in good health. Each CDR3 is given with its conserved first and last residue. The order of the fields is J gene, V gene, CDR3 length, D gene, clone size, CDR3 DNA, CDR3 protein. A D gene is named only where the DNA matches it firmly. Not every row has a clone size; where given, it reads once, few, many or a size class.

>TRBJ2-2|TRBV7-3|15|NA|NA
TGTGCCAGCAGCTTATCCGCGACTAACACCGGGGAGCTGTTTTTT
CASSLSATNTGELFF
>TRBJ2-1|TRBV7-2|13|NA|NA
TGTGCCAGCAGCCAGCCCGGGAGAGACGAGCAGTTCTTC
CASSQPGRDEQFF
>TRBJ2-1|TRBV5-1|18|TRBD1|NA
TGCGCCAGCAGCTTGGGAGATAACCGGGACAGGGGTCGCAATGAGCAGTTCTTC
CASSLGDNRDRGRNEQFF
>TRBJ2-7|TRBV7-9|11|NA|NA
TGTGCCAGCAGCTTATTGTACGAGCAGTACTTC
CASSLLYEQYF
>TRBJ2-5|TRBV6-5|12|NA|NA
TGTGCCAGCAGCCAGGGCCAAGAGACCCAGTACTTC
CASSQGQETQYF
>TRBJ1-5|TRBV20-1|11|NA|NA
TGCAGTGCACGGACCCCCGAAGCCCAGCATTTT
CSARTPEAQHF
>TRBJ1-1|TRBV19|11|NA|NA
TGTGCCAGTAGTATCTCTCGAGAAGCTTTCTTT
CASSISREAFF
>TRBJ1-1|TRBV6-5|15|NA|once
TGTGCCAGCAGGGACTTAAAGACAAGGAACACTGAAGCTTTCTTT
CASRDLKTRNTEAFF
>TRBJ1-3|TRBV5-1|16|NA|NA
TGCGCCAGCAGCTCAGCCCCGTTGAGCTCTGGAAACACCATATATTTT
CASSSAPLSSGNTIYF
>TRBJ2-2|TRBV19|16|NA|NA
TGTGCCAGTAGCCACCCTGCGGGGAGCAACACCGGGGAGCTGTTTTTT
CASSHPAGSNTGELFF
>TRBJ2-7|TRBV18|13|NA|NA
TGTGCCAGCTCACCAAGGGGTCTTGGCGAGCAGTACTTC
CASSPRGLGEQYF
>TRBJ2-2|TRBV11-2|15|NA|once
TGTGCCAGCAGCGAAGAGACAGGGAGGCGGGGGGAGCTGTTTTTT
CASSEETGRRGELFF
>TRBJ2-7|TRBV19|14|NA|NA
TGTGCCAGTAGTCCTTTCCGGGAGCCCTACGAGCAGTACTTC
CASSPFREPYEQYF
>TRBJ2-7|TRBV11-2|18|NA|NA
TGTGCCAGCAGCCCATCGCTTGGCGGTGGGTTTAGCTCCTACGAGCAGTACTTC
CASSPSLGGGFSSYEQYF
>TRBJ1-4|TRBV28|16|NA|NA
TGTGCCAGCAGTCCTAGGGGGGAGGCAACTAATGAAAAACTGTTTTTT
CASSPRGEATNEKLFF
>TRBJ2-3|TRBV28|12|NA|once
TGTGCCAGCATTTTCCCTACAGATACGCAGTATTTT
CASIFPTDTQYF
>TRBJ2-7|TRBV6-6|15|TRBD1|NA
TGTGCCAGCAGTTTACCGGGACAGGGGCTTTACGAGCAGTACTTC
CASSLPGQGLYEQYF
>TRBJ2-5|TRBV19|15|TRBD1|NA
TGTGCCAGTAGTTCCGGGACAGGGGGCGCGAAGACCCAGTACTTC
CASSSGTGGAKTQYF
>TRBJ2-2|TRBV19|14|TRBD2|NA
TGTGCCAGTAGAGGGACTAGCGTGAGCGGGGAGCTGTTTTTT
CASRGTSVSGELFF
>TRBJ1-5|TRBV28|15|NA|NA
TGTGCCAGCAGTTCCCCAGGTTATAGCAATCAGCCCCAGCATTTT
CASSSPGYSNQPQHF
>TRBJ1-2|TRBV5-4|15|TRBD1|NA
TGTGCCAGCAGCTTTCGACAGGGAGCTAACTATGGCTACACCTTC
CASSFRQGANYGYTF
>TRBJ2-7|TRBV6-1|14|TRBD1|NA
TGTGCCAGCAATTACAGGGGGCACCCCTACGAGCAGTACTTC
CASNYRGHPYEQYF
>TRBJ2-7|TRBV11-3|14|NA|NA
TGTGCCAGCAGCTTAAGGGACGCCAAAGTCGAGCAGTACTTC
CASSLRDAKVEQYF
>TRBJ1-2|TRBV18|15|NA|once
TGTGCCAGCTCACCACCGACAGGAGCACGCTATGGCTACACCTTC
CASSPPTGARYGYTF
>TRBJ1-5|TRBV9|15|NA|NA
TGTGCCAGCAGCGTAGCGGGACACAGCAATCAGCCCCAGCATTTT
CASSVAGHSNQPQHF
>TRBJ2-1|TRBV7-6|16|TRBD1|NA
TGTGCCAGCAGCTTAAAACGGACAGGGGGCTCGGATGAGCAGTTCTTC
CASSLKRTGGSDEQFF
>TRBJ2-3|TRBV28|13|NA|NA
TGTGCCAGCAGTGCGGGCGGCACAGATACGCAGTATTTT
CASSAGGTDTQYF